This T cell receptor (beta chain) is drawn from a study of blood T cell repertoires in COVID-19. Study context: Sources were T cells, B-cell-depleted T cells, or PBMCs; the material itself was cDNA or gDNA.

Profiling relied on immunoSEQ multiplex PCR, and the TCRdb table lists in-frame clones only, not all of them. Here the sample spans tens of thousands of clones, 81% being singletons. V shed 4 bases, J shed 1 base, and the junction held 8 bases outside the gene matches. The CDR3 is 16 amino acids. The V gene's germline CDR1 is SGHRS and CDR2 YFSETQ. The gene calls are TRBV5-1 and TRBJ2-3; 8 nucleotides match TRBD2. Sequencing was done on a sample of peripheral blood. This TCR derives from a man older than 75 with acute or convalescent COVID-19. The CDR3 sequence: CASSPRRAGGTDTQYF. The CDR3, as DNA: TGCGCCAGCAGCCCGAGGAGAGCGGGGGGCACAGATACGCAGTATTTT.